These T cell receptor beta chains were read from a single sample in a study of blood T cell repertoires in COVID-19. Generated by immunoSEQ multiplex PCR, the TCRdb table keeps only in-frame clones and is missing some. The repertoire includes 300,000 or so clones, over 80% of them detected once, and 3.7% sits in the top ten. Sequenced material: peripheral blood. The receptors were gathered from a middle-aged woman with acute or convalescent COVID-19. Both conserved end residues are part of each CDR3. The D gene is left open where the match is weak. The size field is filled for only some rows; it gives once, few, many or a size class.

>16|.|TRBJ1-3|TRBV9|.
CASSSLERGSGNTIYF
TGTGCCAGCAGCTCACTCGAAAGGGGGTCAGGAAACACCATATATTTT
>14|.|TRBJ1-1|TRBV6-5|TRBD1
CASRTGGPTTEAFF
TGTGCCAGCAGAACAGGGGGCCCCACCACTGAAGCTTTCTTT
>14|.|TRBJ2-1|TRBV3-1/TRBV3-2|TRBD2
CASSQGGNRNEQFF
TGTGCCAGCAGCCAGGGGGGGAATAGGAATGAGCAGTTCTTC
>14|.|TRBJ1-1|TRBV18|.
CASSRFLQGGEAFF
TGTGCCAGCTCACGTTTCTTACAGGGCGGTGAAGCTTTCTTT
>17|.|TRBJ2-3|TRBV18|TRBD2
CASSPPGLAGGQDTQYF
TGTGCCAGCTCACCACCGGGACTAGCGGGGGGGCAGGATACGCAGTATTTT
>14|.|TRBJ2-2|TRBV9|TRBD2
CASSEAGGPGELFF
TGTGCCAGCAGCGAAGCGGGGGGGCCCGGGGAGCTGTTTTTT
>16|.|TRBJ1-1|TRBV7-9|TRBD1
CASSSIQGAGNTEAFF
TGTGCCAGCAGCTCAATACAGGGGGCTGGGAACACTGAAGCTTTCTTT
>18|.|TRBJ2-3|TRBV13|TRBD2
CASSNGLAGGPVTDTQYF
TGTGCCAGCAGCAATGGACTAGCGGGGGGGCCGGTCACAGATACGCAGTATTTT
>16|.|TRBJ1-3|TRBV6-1|.
CASSEATGPSGNTIYF
TGTGCCAGCAGTGAAGCGACAGGACCCTCTGGAAACACCATATATTTT
>15|few|TRBJ1-2|TRBV11-2|TRBD1
CASSLEQGAAYGYTF
TGTGCCAGCAGCTTAGAACAGGGGGCTGCCTATGGCTACACCTTC
>16|.|TRBJ2-3|TRBV14|TRBD1
CASSQRTGGGTDTQYF
TGTGCCAGCAGCCAAAGGACAGGGGGGGGAACAGATACGCAGTATTTT